The 24 T cell receptor beta chains below come from one sample, sequenced in a study of blood T cell repertoires in COVID-19 (dated by TCRdb to 2018 to 2020). The library was produced with the immunoSEQ multiplex PCR assay. This immuneACCESS table, as held by TCRdb, lists in-frame sequences with V and J called but not all clones. Of the missing ones, under half trace to an unresolved V gene in checked studies; the others have no known cause. For this sample there are 150,000 to 200,000 clones; approximately 84% appear just once. The ten largest account for around 1.2% of the sample. The source material was PBMCs or T cells enriched from blood (not recorded which). Receptors originate from a human donor with acute COVID-19. The donor label of this sample is uncertain.

The chain has TRBV11-3 and TRBJ2-3, with 9 bases aligning to TRBD2. The CDR3 spans 16 residues. Losses at the gene ends were 4 bases for V and 1 base for J; bases not matched to a gene: 6. Germline loops: CDR1 SGHNT, CDR2 YENEEA. The CDR3 nucleotides are TGTGCCAGCAGCTCGACTAGCGGAGGTCGCACAGATACGCAGTATTTT. This gives the protein CASSSTSGGRTDTQYF.

The chain combines TRBV19 with TRBJ2-3; TRBD2 matches 9 bases. The CDR3 has 17 residues. V lost 4 bases to trimming and J lost 0 bases; unmatched junction nucleotides: 8. CDR1 and CDR2 from the germline V gene are LNHDA and SQIVND (reference sequence). The CDR3 sequence: CASSTGGLAGSTDTQYF. The CDR3 DNA reads as TGTGCCAGTAGTACCGGGGGGCTAGCGGGGAGCACAGATACGCAGTATTTT.

A few counts support this clone. J is TRBJ1-6 and V is TRBV27, with TRBD1 matching 9 bases. CDR1 is MNHEY, CDR2 SMNVEV, per germline (reference sequence). The CDR3 consists of 15 residues. J was trimmed by 10 bases and V by 5 bases; bases with no gene match: 9. The CDR3 DNA is TGTGCCAGCAGTACACTGGACAGGGGAGGCTCACCCCTCCACTTT. Translation gives CASSTLDRGGSPLHF.

The chain uses TRBV5-1 and TRBJ2-2; 9 bases agree with TRBD1. The CDR3 is made up of 16 amino acids. V was pared by 4 bases and J by 5 bases, with 9 bases of the junction left unmatched. The V gene's germline CDR1 is SGHRS and CDR2 YFSETQ. This CDR3 is CASSPRPGTGTGELFF. In nucleotides, the CDR3 is TGCGCCAGCAGCCCCCGTCCCGGGACAGGGACCGGGGAGCTGTTTTTT.

V usage is TRBV7-9 and J usage is TRBJ2-7; 13 bases are a match to TRBD2. The germline V gene has CDR1 SEHNR and CDR2 FQNEAQ (reference sequence). The junction had 11 bases not matched to a gene; V was cut back by 1 base and J by 2 bases. The CDR3 totals 19 residues. The CDR3, as DNA: TGTGCCAGCAGCTTAGGGACTAGCGGGGGAACCTCCCAACCCTACGAGCAGTACTTC. It encodes CASSLGTSGGTSQPYEQYF.

The gene calls are TRBV7-2 and TRBJ1-1; unclear D gene. Trimming pared 4 bases from V and 5 bases from J, leaving 11 bases between. CDR3 length: 13 residues. Per the germline V gene, CDR1 is SGHTA and CDR2 is FQGNSA. CDR3 region: CASSSQEGTEAFF. The DNA for the CDR3 is TGTGCCAGCAGCTCCCAGGAGGGAACTGAAGCTTTCTTT. Full variable domain (outside the CDR3, taken from reference TRBV7-2 and TRBJ1-1): GAGVSQSPSNKVTEKGKDVELRCDPISGHTALYWYRQSLGQGLEFLIYFQGNSAPDKSGLPSDRFSAERTGGSVSTLTIQRTQQEDSAVYLCASSSQEGTEAFFGQGTRLTVV.

The chain recombines TRBV10-3 with TRBJ2-3; a possible D gene is TRBD2 (5 bases). The CDR3 is 12 residues long. V lost 8 bases and J lost 0, with 6 bases in between. Germline loops: CDR1 ENHRY, CDR2 SYGVKD. This chain's CDR3 is CAIGLSTDTQYF. Written as DNA, the CDR3 is TGTGCCATCGGACTTAGCACAGATACGCAGTATTTT.

The J gene is TRBJ1-6, the V gene TRBV6-1, with TRBD1 as a possible D gene (6 bases). Trimming shortened V by 1 base and J by 10 bases, and 26 bases separated the two germline ends. The CDR3 has 19 amino acids. Germline CDR1 MNHNS, CDR2 SASEGT. Written as DNA, the CDR3 is TGTGCCAGCAGTGAAGTGGTGAGTAAGGACAGACCCAATGGGTCACCCCTCCACTTT. Translation gives CASSEVVSKDRPNGSPLHF.

This chain joins TRBV11-2 and TRBJ1-1; D is unclear. CDR3 size: 15 residues. Germline CDR1 reads SGHAT; CDR2 reads FQNNGV. V gave up 6 bases and J gave up 4 bases, with 18 bases separating them. CDR3 nucleotides: TGTGCCAGCAGAAATTTCGCCCTTGGGAGCACTGAAGCTTTCTTT. Amino acids: CASRNFALGSTEAFF.

The count of this clone is one. The genes are TRBV19 and TRBJ1-1; D is possibly TRBD1 (6 bases). The germline V gene encodes CDR1 LNHDA and CDR2 SQIVND (reference sequence). CDR3 size: 14 residues. Trimming removed 6 bases from V and 4 bases from J, with 15 bases in between. The CDR3 reads CASSRGGWGTEAFF. The CDR3 DNA reads TGTGCCAGTAGCCGAGGGGGTTGGGGCACTGAAGCTTTCTTT.

The rearrangement joins TRBV27 to TRBJ1-1; D gene ambiguous. Trimming removed 2 bases from V and 1 base from J, with 11 bases in between. Germline V gene sequence: CDR1 MNHEY, CDR2 SMNVEV (reference sequence). The CDR3 sequence is 15 residues long. CDR3 sequence (DNA): TGTGCCAGCAGTTTACGAGGGCCGGGGAACACTGAAGCTTTCTTT. Translated: CASSLRGPGNTEAFF.

This clone was recorded a few times. The V call is TRBV10-1, the J call TRBJ2-7; D might be TRBD1 (5 bases). V was trimmed by 0 bases and J by 1 base, leaving 7 bases between them. Germline CDR1 is WNHNN and CDR2 is SYGVQD (reference sequence). The CDR3 is 14 amino acids. The CDR3 protein is CASSESGESYEQYF. The CDR3 region has the DNA TGCGCCAGCAGTGAGTCAGGGGAATCCTACGAGCAGTACTTC.

V and J are TRBV24-1 and TRBJ1-2, with D maybe TRBD1 (6 bases). CDR1 and CDR2 from the germline V gene are KGHDR and SFDVKD. The V gene lost 4 bases and the J gene lost 4 bases, with 6 bases spanning the gap. This CDR3 region has 12 residues. The CDR3 bases are TGTGCCACCAGTGAACAGGGCTATGGCTACACCTTC. The encoded protein is CATSEQGYGYTF.

This clone has a handful of counts. The J gene is TRBJ2-1, the V gene TRBV6-5; 9 positions match TRBD1. CDR1 is MNHEY, CDR2 SVGAGI, per germline. This CDR3 has 13 amino acids. V lost 9 bases to trimming and J lost 8 bases; unmatched junction nucleotides: 8. The CDR3 region has the DNA TGTGCCAGTGCGACAGGGGGTCTCGATGAGCAGTTCTTC. It yields the protein CASATGGLDEQFF.

The genes are TRBV5-6 and TRBJ2-7; 10 bases are shared with TRBD1. The trim removed 3 bases at V and 4 bases at J, leaving 4 bases unmatched. The CDR3 runs to 14 residues. CDR1 is SGHDT and CDR2 is YYEEEE in the germline V gene. CDR3 loop: CASSYRTGGYEQYF. CDR3 DNA sequence: TGTGCCAGCAGCTATAGGACAGGGGGATACGAGCAGTACTTC.

The chain uses TRBV5-5 and TRBJ2-6; unclear D gene. Germline CDR1 is SGHKS and CDR2 is YYEKEE (reference sequence). The CDR3 sequence is 16 residues long. V dropped 3 bases and J dropped 1 base, with 11 bases sitting between them. The CDR3 is CASSSKTRSGANVLTF. CDR3 bases: TGTGCCAGCAGCTCCAAAACGAGGTCTGGGGCCAACGTCCTGACTTTC.

The chain is built from TRBV4-1 and TRBJ2-7, with TRBD1 identical over 7 bases. The CDR3 is 16 residues long. The V gene end was trimmed by 4 bases and the J gene end by 2 bases; junction bases not matched to a gene: 11. Germline CDR1 MGHRA, CDR2 YSYEKL. The chain's CDR3 is CASSLRPGQTPYEQYF. The DNA for the CDR3 is TGCGCCAGCAGCCTCCGACCGGGACAGACTCCCTACGAGCAGTACTTC.

The DNA for the CDR3 is TGTGCCAGCAGCTTAATCCTTCAACAGAGTTTCGGCGGGGGCTACACCTTC. Protein product: CASSLILQQSFGGGYTF. This chain links TRBV7-2 with TRBJ1-2; D remains ambiguous. This CDR3 has 17 amino acids. Germline V CDR1 and CDR2: SGHTA, FQGNSA. Between the trimmed V and J ends, which lost 2 bases and 8 bases, there was a span of 24 bases.

The J gene is TRBJ2-1, the V gene TRBV30; TRBD2 is a possible D gene (5 bases). The CDR3 length is 11 residues. Germline CDR1 reads GTSNPN; CDR2 reads SVGIG (reference sequence). Trimming left V 1 base short and J 7 bases short, with 5 bases between. This chain's CDR3 is CAWSAGNEQFF. CDR3 coding DNA: TGTGCCTGGAGTGCGGGGAATGAGCAGTTCTTC.

The chain uses TRBV24-1 and TRBJ2-6; D is possibly TRBD1 (5 bases). Germline CDR1 and CDR2: KGHDR and SFDVKD. The CDR3 has 15 amino acids. Trimming cost V 5 bases and J 1 base, with 8 bases left between them. The CDR3 region is CATSGAGSGANVLTF. The CDR3 DNA is TGTGCCACCAGTGGGGCAGGGTCTGGGGCCAACGTCCTGACTTTC.

The chain is built from TRBV2 and TRBJ1-2; TRBD1 matches 11 bases. CDR1 and CDR2 (germline): SNHLY, FYNNEI. This CDR3 is 15 amino acids long. Trimming removed 11 bases from V and 3 bases from J; junction bases left unmatched: 11. This CDR3 reads CAWLGGTGGDYGYTF. In DNA, the CDR3 is TGTGCCTGGCTAGGGGGGACAGGGGGTGACTATGGCTACACCTTC. Combining the CDR3 with reference TRBV2 and TRBJ1-2 gives the whole variable domain EPEVTQTPSHQVTQMGQEVILRCVPISNHLYFYWYRQILGQKVEFLVSFYNNEISEKSEIFDDQFSVERPDGSNFTLKIRSTKLEDSAMYFCAWLGGTGGDYGYTFGSGTRLTVV.

The rearrangement uses TRBV27 and TRBJ1-2, with TRBD1 matching 7 bases. This CDR3 contains 14 residues. V shed 0 bases and J 8 bases; nucleotides not matched to a gene: 6. Per germline, CDR1 MNHEY and CDR2 SMNVEV (reference sequence). The CDR3 DNA follows: TGTGCCAGCAGTTTATCAGGGGGCGCGGGAGGCTACACCTTC. Amino acids: CASSLSGGAGGYTF.

V gene TRBV30 combines with J gene TRBJ1-6, with 7 nucleotides matching TRBD1. J lost 0 bases, V lost 6 bases, and 8 bases had no gene match. The germline gives CDR1 GTSNPN, CDR2 SVGIG (reference sequence). The CDR3 loop spans 16 amino acids. In nucleotides, the CDR3 is TGTGCCTGCATAGGGACAGCAAGCTCCTATAATTCACCCCTCCACTTT. It encodes CACIGTASSYNSPLHF.

CDR3 protein: CASSRNSGGAANEQFF. CDR3 coding DNA: TGTGCCAGCAGCAGAAACAGCGGGGGGGCCGCGAATGAGCAGTTCTTC. This chain connects TRBV3-1 (or the pseudogene TRBV3-2) to TRBJ2-1, with 10 nucleotides matching TRBD2. Unmatched junction bases numbered 11, after V lost 5 bases and J lost 7 bases. Germline CDR1 LGHDT, CDR2 YNNKEL (reference sequence). This CDR3 has 16 amino acids.